The sequence of this TCR beta chain was determined in a study of beta chain features in type 1 diabetes. The entirety of the isolated RNA underwent reverse transcription, so expressed TCRB transcripts were sequenced. Repertoires were generated with immunoSEQ multiplex PCR, while TCRdb's copy carries only in-frame clones and drops some. In the table there are approximately 250,000 clones, 14% of which are singletons. Sequenced sample: naive CD4+ T cells from blood. This receptor was taken from a woman aged 40 to 49 in good health.

The DNA of the CDR3 is TGCAGCGTGCTAGCACGACAGGGTTACGAGCAGTACTTC. Protein: CSVLARQGYEQYF. The rearrangement joins TRBV29-1 to TRBJ2-7, with 7 bases matching TRBD1. The CDR3 has 13 residues. The germline V gene has CDR1 SQVTM and CDR2 ANQGSEA. Germline trimming cut 6 bases from V and 4 bases from J; bases unmatched to any gene: 9.